One TCR beta chain is described in this entry. Repertoires were generated with immunoSEQ multiplex PCR, while TCRdb's copy carries only in-frame clones and drops some. The table lists about 190,000 clones, nearly 80% of them singletons. This record comes from a study of blood T cell repertoires in COVID-19. The CDR3 length is 17 residues. Trimming took 0 bases from V and 1 from J; bases not matched to a gene: 5. Per germline, CDR1 SGHRS and CDR2 YFSETQ. The sample was peripheral blood. The J gene is TRBJ2-3, the V gene TRBV5-1; 10 bases agree with TRBD2. This clonotype originated in a woman aged 65 to 85 with acute or convalescent COVID-19. The CDR3 nucleotides read TGCGCCAGCAGCTTGGGGACTAGCGGAGGTGGCACAGATACGCAGTATTTT. Its protein product is CASSLGTSGGGTDTQYF.